The 21 T cell receptor beta chains reported below all come from one sample, sequenced in a study of T cell responses to AZD1222 COVID-19 vaccine (dated by TCRdb to the early 2020s). The method behind the library was the immunoSEQ multiplex PCR assay. In its TCRdb copy, this immuneACCESS table keeps in-frame sequences only and misses some clones. Where compared with another copy, unresolved V genes explain less than half of these, and the others have no known cause. The sample profile shows more than 85,000 clones; roughly 87% of them were found once. The biggest ten clones account for roughly 13% of the sample. The sample's time point label is to be understood as: baseline before first vaccination. Taken with the paper, the label for treatment or condition translates to: meningococcal conjugate vaccine given as trial control. The sequencing here drew on peripheral blood, taken on day 0 of MenACWY control vaccination. The receptor set was obtained from an adult in good health.

The V call is TRBV28, the J call TRBJ2-7, with D possibly matching TRBD1 (6 bases). Trimming shortened V by 7 bases and J by 6 bases, and 16 bases separated the two germline ends. The germline CDR1 and CDR2 sequences are MDHEN and SYDVKM. The CDR3 spans 13 residues. The CDR3 DNA reads as TGTGCCAGCACCTCACGTGGGGGCAGCGAGCAGTACTTC. The encoded protein is CASTSRGGSEQYF.

The V and J genes are TRBV6-1 and TRBJ2-5; TRBD1 matches 9 bases. CDR1 MNHNS and CDR2 SASEGT come from the germline V gene. V shed 0 bases and J 3 bases; nucleotides not matched to a gene: 5. The CDR3 has 16 amino acids. Here the CDR3 DNA reads TGTGCCAGCAGTGAAGCGCTAGGACAGGGGAAAGAGACCCAGTACTTC. This translates into CASSEALGQGKETQYF.

The chain joins TRBV6-1 to TRBJ1-1, with no clear D. The CDR3 is made up of 14 amino acids. Between the trimmed V and J ends, which lost 2 bases and 0 bases, there was a span of 7 bases. CDR1 and CDR2 (germline): MNHNS, SASEGT. The chain's CDR3 is CASSELHMNTEAFF. In DNA, the CDR3 is TGTGCCAGCAGTGAATTGCACATGAACACTGAAGCTTTCTTT.

The rearrangement joins TRBV5-1 to TRBJ1-5; tentative D call: TRBD1 (6 bases). This CDR3 spans 15 amino acids. Trimming took off 0 bases at V and 3 bases at J, with 10 bases between the two ends. Germline V gene sequence: CDR1 SGHRS, CDR2 YFSETQ. The CDR3 bases are TGCGCCAGCAGCTTGGCAGCAGGGGACAATCAGCCCCAGCATTTT. Residues: CASSLAAGDNQPQHF.

This clone was counted a single time. The rearrangement uses TRBV5-6 and TRBJ1-2; D possibly corresponds to TRBD1 (5 bases). The ends were cut back, 4 bases at V and 4 bases at J, with 8 bases in the middle. From germline, CDR1 is SGHDT and CDR2 YYEEEE. The CDR3 has 12 residues. The CDR3 loop reads CASSGAGYGYTF. Written as DNA, the CDR3 is TGTGCCAGCAGCGGGGCGGGCTATGGCTACACCTTC.

The chain couples TRBV11-1 to TRBJ2-7; 8 bases fit TRBD2. Germline CDR1 reads SGHAT; CDR2 reads FQDESV (reference sequence). This CDR3 is built from 14 residues. V was clipped by 5 bases and J by 6 bases; unmatched bases: 9. CDR3 loop: CASSPGGVASEQYF. The CDR3, as DNA: TGTGCCAGCAGCCCCGGGGGGGTGGCAAGCGAGCAGTACTTC.

The chain carries TRBV7-9 and TRBJ2-3, with 9 nucleotides matching TRBD2. Germline CDR1 reads SEHNR; CDR2 reads FQNEAQ (reference sequence). This CDR3 is 16 amino acids long. J was trimmed by 6 bases and V by 5 bases; bases with no gene match: 12. CDR3 nucleotides: TGTGCCAGCAGCCCACCATCTGCGGGGGGGAGGGATACGCAGTATTTT. Translated, it gives CASSPPSAGGRDTQYF.

V is TRBV11-3 and J is TRBJ2-3; no firm D call. The CDR3 extends over 12 amino acids. With 5 bases removed from V and 4 bases from J, the gap between germline ends came to 7 bases. Germline CDR1 SGHNT, CDR2 YENEEA. The CDR3 sequence is CASSRGSDTQYF. The DNA of the CDR3 is TGTGCCAGCAGCCGTGGGTCAGATACGCAGTATTTT.

This clone was seen just once. V and J are TRBV9 and TRBJ2-3; possible D gene TRBD2, 6 bases. Germline V lookup: CDR1 SGDLS, CDR2 YYNGEE. Deletions cut 7 bases from V and 2 bases from J, with 17 bases between. This CDR3 comprises 15 residues. The CDR3 DNA is TGTGCCAGCTCCCAGGGACTTTCCCACACAGATACGCAGTATTTT. Its translation: CASSQGLSHTDTQYF.

A single count supports this clone. The V and J genes are TRBV7-9 and TRBJ1-3, with unresolved D. Trimming took off 5 bases at V and 0 bases at J, with 11 bases between the two ends. Germline lookup yields CDR1 SEHNR and CDR2 FQNEAQ (reference sequence). The CDR3 has 15 residues. The CDR3 reads CASSARVDSGNTIYF. Here the CDR3 DNA reads TGTGCCAGCAGCGCGCGGGTAGACTCTGGAAACACCATATATTTT.

The chain employs TRBV7-9 and TRBJ1-1, with D unclear. CDR3 length: 14 residues. CDR1 and CDR2 from the germline V gene are SEHNR and FQNEAQ (reference sequence). V was cut by 4 bases and J by 6 bases, with 15 bases left in between. The DNA of the CDR3 is TGTGCCAGCAGCTCATGGGTAAAGTATGCTGAAGCTTTCTTT. Translated, it gives CASSSWVKYAEAFF. The complete variable domain, with remaining parts taken from reference TRBV7-9 and TRBJ1-1, reads DTGVSQNPRHKITKRGQNVTFRCDPISEHNRLYWYRQTLGQGPEFLTYFQNEAQLEKSRLLSDRFSAERPKGSFSTLEIQRTEQGDSAMYLCASSSWVKYAEAFFGQGTRLTVV.

The CDR3 nucleotides read TGTGCCAGTAGCCTTACCGGGACAGGAAATTCACCCCTCCACTTT. The encoded protein is CASSLTGTGNSPLHF. V usage is TRBV19 and J usage is TRBJ1-6; TRBD1 matches 8 bases. Unmatched junction bases numbered 8, after V lost 6 bases and J lost 7 bases. This CDR3 is 15 amino acids long. Germline CDR1 LNHDA, CDR2 SQIVND (reference sequence).

The rearrangement links TRBV19 to TRBJ2-1, with D possibly being TRBD1 or TRBD2 (5 bases each). CDR3 length equals 15 residues. Germline values: CDR1 LNHDA, CDR2 SQIVND (reference sequence). Trimming took 3 bases from V and 0 from J, leaving 9 bases between them. The DNA for the CDR3 is TGTGCCAGTAGTATCGGGACGCGCTCCTACAATGAGCAGTTCTTC. Protein: CASSIGTRSYNEQFF.

The chain recombines TRBV27 with TRBJ2-1; 8 bases line up with TRBD2. Germline values: CDR1 MNHEY, CDR2 SMNVEV (reference sequence). The trim removed 5 bases at V and 9 bases at J, leaving 12 bases unmatched. The CDR3 totals 15 residues. The CDR3: CASSPPREAGVEQFF. As DNA, the CDR3 is TGTGCCAGCAGTCCCCCGCGGGAGGCCGGGGTTGAGCAGTTCTTC.

The chain carries TRBV29-1 and TRBJ2-1, with unresolved D. The CDR3 has 10 amino acids. Germline CDR1 reads SQVTM; CDR2 reads ANQGSEA. With 3 bases removed from V and 7 bases from J, the gap between germline ends came to 4 bases. The CDR3 protein is CSVERNEQFF. The CDR3 bases are TGCAGCGTTGAGAGAAATGAGCAGTTCTTC.

This clone was counted once. The V call is TRBV9, the J call TRBJ2-1; D possibly corresponds to TRBD2 (6 bases). Trimming shortened V by 3 bases and J by 6 bases, and 16 bases separated the two germline ends. The CDR3 length is 15 residues. Per the germline V gene, CDR1 is SGDLS and CDR2 is YYNGEE. The CDR3 region has the DNA TGTGCCAGCAGCGCCACGACTAGTTTCTCCAATGAGCAGTTCTTC. This codes for CASSATTSFSNEQFF.

This clone has only one observation. V is TRBV2 and J is TRBJ1-5, with D possibly being TRBD1 (6 bases). The CDR3 loop spans 13 amino acids. Germline loops: CDR1 SNHLY, CDR2 FYNNEI. Trimming shortened V by 6 bases and J by 5 bases, and 11 bases separated the two germline ends. This CDR3 reads CASRGQQDQPQHF. CDR3 nucleotide sequence: TGTGCCAGCAGAGGACAGCAGGATCAGCCCCAGCATTTT.

CDR3 sequence: CASSMPGRGKQPQHF. The CDR3 DNA reads as TGTGCCAGTAGTATGCCCGGCAGGGGGAAGCAGCCCCAGCATTTT. The rearrangement links TRBV19 to TRBJ1-5; 7 bases are shared with TRBD1. V dropped 3 bases and J dropped 7; count of bases not matched to a gene: 9. Germline V gene lookup returns CDR1 LNHDA and CDR2 SQIVND (reference sequence). The CDR3 totals 15 residues.

This sequence joins TRBV7-2 and TRBJ2-4; unclear D gene. The length of the CDR3 is 14 residues. CDR1 SGHTA and CDR2 FQGNSA come from the germline V gene. With 5 bases removed from V and 7 bases from J, the gap between germline ends came to 15 bases. The CDR3 reads CASSQPRLGNIQYF. Here the CDR3 DNA reads TGTGCCAGCAGCCAACCGAGACTGGGGAACATTCAGTACTTC. The full variable domain, rest sourced from reference TRBV7-2 and TRBJ2-4, is GAGVSQSPSNKVTEKGKDVELRCDPISGHTALYWYRQSLGQGLEFLIYFQGNSAPDKSGLPSDRFSAERTGGSVSTLTIQRTQQEDSAVYLCASSQPRLGNIQYFGAGTRLSVL.

The V gene is TRBV30, the J gene TRBJ2-2; D is perhaps TRBD1 (6 bases). The CDR3 runs 13 residues. CDR1 GTSNPN and CDR2 SVGIG come from the germline V gene (reference sequence). V was cut by 4 bases and J by 5 bases, with 11 bases left in between. CDR3 sequence: CAWKGDGTGELFF. The CDR3 bases are TGTGCCTGGAAGGGGGATGGTACCGGGGAGCTGTTTTTT.

This chain uses TRBV28 with TRBJ1-1, with 7 bases identical to TRBD1. Germline loops: CDR1 MDHEN, CDR2 SYDVKM. The CDR3 totals 14 residues. With V trimmed by 2 bases and J by 8 bases, 8 bases remained unmatched. The CDR3 coding sequence is TGTGCCAGCAGTTTAGGAGGGGACAGCGGCGAAGCTTTCTTT. Translated, it gives CASSLGGDSGEAFF.